This T cell receptor (beta chain) was sequenced during a study of blood T cell repertoires in COVID-19. Study-level information: Donors in the United States, Italy and Spain gave samples during acute or convalescent COVID-19.

The CDR3 is 15 amino acids. V was trimmed by 0 bases and J by 5 bases, leaving 13 bases between them. Germline CDR1 and CDR2: SGHVS and FQNEAQ. The repertoire was sequenced with immunoSEQ multiplex PCR; TCRdb's copy has only in-frame clones and lacks some. The sample contains roughly 200,000 clones, around 80% of which appear only once. The chain employs TRBV7-8 and TRBJ2-5; D ambiguous. The receptor was isolated from a human donor in a cohort sampled during active COVID-19. Sequencing was carried out using peripheral blood. The CDR3, as DNA: TGTGCCAGCAGCTTAGCTGGCGGCACGGTGGAGACCCAGTACTTC. It translates to CASSLAGGTVETQYF.